The rows below give T cell receptor beta chains drawn from one sample of a study of blood T cell repertoires in COVID-19. Data came from immunoSEQ multiplex PCR; TCRdb stores just in-frame clones and leaves some out. The data show about 200,000 clones, 65% to 90% seen once. Sequencing was performed on peripheral blood. The origin of the receptors is a human donor in a cohort sampled during active COVID-19. Both conserved end residues are part of each CDR3. The D gene is left open where the match is weak. Some rows have no size entry. The others give once, few or many, or a class for an expanded clone.

abundance	j_gene	d_gene	v_gene	CDR3aa	CDR3nt
few	TRBJ1-6	TRBD1	TRBV27	CASSIGTVYNSPLHF	TGTGCCAGCAGTATCGGGACAGTTTATAATTCACCCCTCCACTTT
-	TRBJ2-7	-	TRBV28	CAGRTWGDYEQYF	TGTGCCGGTCGCACTTGGGGGGACTACGAGCAGTACTTC
-	TRBJ2-3	-	TRBV7-2	CASSNIPSTDTQYF	TGTGCCAGCAGCAACATCCCATCAACAGATACGCAGTATTTT
-	TRBJ1-1	TRBD1	TRBV12-3/TRBV12-4	CASSFWDSTEAFF	TGTGCCAGCAGTTTCTGGGACAGCACTGAAGCTTTCTTT
once	TRBJ2-1	-	TRBV3-1/TRBV3-2	CASSLGQTRGNEQFF	TGTGCCAGCAGCCTTGGACAAACACGTGGGAATGAGCAGTTCTTC
-	TRBJ2-3	TRBD2	TRBV6-5	CASSPREYGTDTQYF	TGTGCCAGCAGCCCGCGGGAGTATGGGACAGATACGCAGTATTTT
-	TRBJ1-2	-	TRBV2	CASSVQGILNYGYTF	TGTGCCAGCAGTGTTCAGGGGATTCTTAACTATGGCTACACCTTC
-	TRBJ2-5	TRBD2	TRBV5-1	CASSLGLREVWETQYF	TGCGCCAGCAGCTTGGGTCTGCGGGAGGTTTGGGAGACCCAGTACTTC
-	TRBJ2-2	TRBD1	TRBV7-9	CASSHGTATGNTGELFF	TGTGCCAGCAGCCACGGGACAGCGACAGGGAACACCGGGGAGCTGTTTTTT
-	TRBJ2-1	-	TRBV3-1/TRBV3-2	CASSLHPNEQFF	TGTGCCAGCAGCCTTCATCCCAATGAGCAGTTCTTC
-	TRBJ2-7	TRBD1	TRBV3-1/TRBV3-2	CASSQGTGHYEQYF	TGTGCCAGCAGCCAGGGGACAGGGCATTACGAGCAGTACTTC